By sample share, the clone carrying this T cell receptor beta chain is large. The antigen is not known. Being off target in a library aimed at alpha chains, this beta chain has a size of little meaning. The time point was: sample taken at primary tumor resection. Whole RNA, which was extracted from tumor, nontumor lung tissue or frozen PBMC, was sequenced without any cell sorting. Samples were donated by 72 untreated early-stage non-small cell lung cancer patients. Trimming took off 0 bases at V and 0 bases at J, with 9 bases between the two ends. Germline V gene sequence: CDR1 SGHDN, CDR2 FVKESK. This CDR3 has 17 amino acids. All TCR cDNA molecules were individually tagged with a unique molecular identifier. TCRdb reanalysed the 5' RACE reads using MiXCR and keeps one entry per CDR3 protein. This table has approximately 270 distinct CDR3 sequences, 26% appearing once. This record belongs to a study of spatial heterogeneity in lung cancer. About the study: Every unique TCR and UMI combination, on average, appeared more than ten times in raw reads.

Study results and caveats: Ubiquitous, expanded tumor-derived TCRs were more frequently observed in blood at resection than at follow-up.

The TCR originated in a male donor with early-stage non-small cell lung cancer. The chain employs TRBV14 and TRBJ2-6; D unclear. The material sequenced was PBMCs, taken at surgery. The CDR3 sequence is CASSQDNGYSGANVLTF. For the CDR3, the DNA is TGTGCCAGCAGCCAAGATAACGGGTACTCTGGGGCCAACGTCCTGACTTTC.